This is a list of T cell receptor beta chains from one sample in a study of blood T cell repertoires in COVID-19. Generated by immunoSEQ multiplex PCR, the TCRdb table keeps only in-frame clones and is missing some. This table has hundreds of thousands of clones, around 87% appearing once. Material: PBMCs or T cells enriched from blood (not recorded which). Receptor source: a man aged 40-55 years in a cohort exposed to, infected with or recovered from COVID-19 (not recorded which). Each CDR3 is given with its conserved first and last residue. D genes are given only for firm matches. Expanded clones are given a class, and other clones once, few, many or no size at all.

D,J,V,size,CDR3,DNA
-,TRBJ2-2,TRBV7-2,-,CASSLAVSNTGELFF,TGTGCCAGCAGCTTAGCCGTATCGAACACCGGGGAGCTGTTTTTT
-,TRBJ2-3,TRBV29-1,-,CSVEGGPSTDTQYF,TGCAGCGTTGAAGGGGGCCCTAGCACAGATACGCAGTATTTT
TRBD2,TRBJ2-1,TRBV5-6,-,CASSGGLAGGINEQFF,TGTGCCAGCAGCGGCGGACTAGCGGGAGGGATCAATGAGCAGTTCTTC
-,TRBJ2-1,TRBV7-2,-,CASSLLTGNEQFF,TGTGCCAGCAGCCTACTGACAGGCAATGAGCAGTTCTTC
TRBD1,TRBJ2-3,TRBV28,-,CASSLVVDRVTDTQYF,TGTGCCAGCAGTTTAGTTGTGGACAGGGTCACAGATACGCAGTATTTT
-,TRBJ2-2,TRBV2,once,CASSLYTGELFF,TGTGCCAGCAGTTTATACACCGGGGAGCTGTTTTTT
TRBD1,TRBJ1-5,TRBV3-1/TRBV3-2,-,CASSQGLGQGRRQPQHF,TGTGCCAGCAGCCAAGGTCTGGGACAGGGGAGGCGTCAGCCCCAGCATTTT
TRBD2,TRBJ2-1,TRBV11-2,few,CASSPTSVNEQFF,TGTGCCAGCAGCCCCACTAGCGTTAATGAGCAGTTCTTC
TRBD2,TRBJ2-3,TRBV27,-,CASSLRTSGRGDTQYF,TGTGCCAGCAGTCTCCGGACTAGCGGGAGAGGAGATACGCAGTATTTT
-,TRBJ1-3,TRBV18,-,CASSPGPASGNTIYF,TGTGCCAGCTCACCAGGCCCCGCCTCTGGAAACACCATATATTTT
TRBD2,TRBJ2-7,TRBV3-1/TRBV3-2,once,CASSHRVGTSVYEQYF,TGTGCCAGCAGCCATCGAGTCGGGACTAGCGTCTACGAGCAGTACTTC
TRBD1,TRBJ1-4,TRBV24-1,-,CATSDPGQGEKLFF,TGTGCCACCAGTGACCCGGGACAGGGTGAAAAACTGTTTTTT
-,TRBJ1-6,TRBV5-1,-,CASSTVGRDNSPLHF,TGCGCCAGCAGCACTGTCGGGAGGGATAATTCACCCCTCCACTTT
-,TRBJ1-6,TRBV6-5,-,CASRRAGSYNSPLHF,TGTGCCAGCAGGCGGGCAGGCTCCTATAATTCACCCCTCCACTTT
TRBD2,TRBJ2-3,TRBV7-3,once,CASSRSGGGTDTQYF,TGTGCCAGCAGCCGTAGCGGGGGGGGCACAGATACGCAGTATTTT
TRBD2,TRBJ2-1,TRBV9,-,CASSVALTSGSYNEQFF,TGTGCCAGCAGCGTAGCGTTGACTAGCGGGAGTTACAATGAGCAGTTCTTC
TRBD1,TRBJ1-6,TRBV5-4,-,CASSLDRGPNSPLHF,TGTGCCAGCAGCTTGGACAGGGGCCCTAATTCACCCCTCCACTTT
-,TRBJ2-7,TRBV6-5,-,CASRIETQGNEQYF,TGTGCCAGCAGAATTGAGACTCAGGGCAACGAGCAGTACTTC
TRBD1,TRBJ1-1,TRBV28,-,CASIGAGGNTEAFF,TGTGCCAGCATAGGGGCAGGGGGAAACACTGAAGCTTTCTTT
TRBD1,TRBJ1-5,TRBV15,-,CATSPGKGQNGNQPQHF,TGTGCCACCAGCCCTGGAAAGGGACAGAATGGCAATCAGCCCCAGCATTTT
-,TRBJ1-2,TRBV27,-,CASSFGIAYGYTF,TGTGCCAGCAGTTTTGGCATCGCCTATGGCTACACCTTC
TRBD2,TRBJ2-7,TRBV3-1/TRBV3-2,-,CASSLAGSTYEQYF,TGTGCCAGCAGCTTAGCGGGTTCAACCTACGAGCAGTACTTC